These 11 T cell receptor beta chains came from one sample sequenced in a study of T cells in tumors after PD-1 blockade. The method was immunoSEQ multiplex PCR; TCRdb's version includes in-frame clones alone and lacks a portion of them. The profile shows about 35,000 clones, around 78% of them singletons. The material was PBMCs, obtained before anti-PD-1 treatment. These receptors were obtained from a human donor with basal cell carcinoma.

The gene calls are TRBV7-2 and TRBJ2-1; 14 bases align to TRBD2. V shed 5 bases and J 8 bases; nucleotides not matched to a gene: 8. Germline V gene sequence: CDR1 SGHTA, CDR2 FQGNSA. The CDR3 runs to 16 residues. CDR3 DNA sequence: TGTGCCAGCAGCCTGGCGACTAGCGGGGGGGCCCATGAGCAGTTCTTC. Translating it yields CASSLATSGGAHEQFF.

This clone appeared once. J is TRBJ1-1 and V is TRBV7-9; a weak D match, TRBD1 (5 bases). V gave up 7 bases and J gave up 1 base, with 10 bases separating them. The CDR3 runs 13 residues. Per the germline V gene, CDR1 is SEHNR and CDR2 is FQNEAQ (reference sequence). CDR3 region: CASNRDGNTEAFF. Here the CDR3 DNA reads TGTGCCAGCAATCGGGACGGGAACACTGAAGCTTTCTTT.

This clone turned up a few times. This chain connects TRBV27 to TRBJ2-2; D might be TRBD2 (5 bases). This CDR3 region has 14 residues. V gave up 4 bases and J gave up 5 bases, with 11 bases separating them. Germline assignment: CDR1 MNHEY and CDR2 SMNVEV (reference sequence). This chain's CDR3 is CASSSRTGTGELFF. The CDR3 region has the DNA TGTGCCAGCAGTTCGCGGACGGGAACCGGGGAGCTGTTTTTT.

The chain couples TRBV9 to TRBJ2-1; 8 nucleotides agree with TRBD1. CDR3 length equals 15 residues. The junction had 9 bases not matched to a gene; V was cut back by 4 bases and J by 6 bases. The V gene's germline CDR1 is SGDLS and CDR2 YYNGEE. In nucleotides, the CDR3 is TGTGCCAGCAGCACCCGACTGACAGGGGTCAATGAGCAGTTCTTC. Translating it yields CASSTRLTGVNEQFF.

The rearrangement links TRBV28 to TRBJ2-1; D uncertain. The germline V gene encodes CDR1 MDHEN and CDR2 SYDVKM. This CDR3 spans 13 amino acids. Trimming stripped 7 bases from V and 6 bases from J, with 13 bases between. The CDR3 nucleotides are TGTGCCAGCACCATTGGACCTGTCAATGAGCAGTTCTTC. Its protein product is CASTIGPVNEQFF.

The chain carries TRBV7-9 and TRBJ2-3, with a possible D match to TRBD2 (7 bases). The CDR3 covers 19 residues. The V end lost 0 bases, the J end lost 5 bases, and 24 bases lay between the germline ends. Germline V gene lookup returns CDR1 SEHNR and CDR2 FQNEAQ (reference sequence). This chain's CDR3 is CASSLALVVWGGPGDTQYF. As DNA, the CDR3 is TGTGCCAGCAGCTTAGCGTTAGTAGTGTGGGGGGGCCCTGGAGATACGCAGTATTTT.

The gene calls are TRBV19 and TRBJ2-7, with 7 bases aligning to TRBD2. This CDR3 has 15 amino acids. V lost 4 bases, J lost 6 bases, and 12 bases stayed unmatched. Germline CDR1 and CDR2: LNHDA and SQIVND (reference sequence). DNA of the CDR3: TGTGCCAGTAGTACACAAGCGGGACTCGGACTCGAGCAGTACTTC. Its protein product is CASSTQAGLGLEQYF.

The rearrangement uses TRBV4-1 and TRBJ2-2, with 10 nucleotides matching TRBD1. CDR1 and CDR2 from the germline V gene are MGHRA and YSYEKL. The CDR3 has 16 amino acids. With 5 bases clipped from V and 4 bases from J, the junction kept 7 bases outside the gene matches. The DNA for the CDR3 is TGCGCCAGCAGCGTGAACCGGGACAGGGGCACCGGGGAGCTGTTTTTT. Translated, it gives CASSVNRDRGTGELFF.

This clone was observed a single time. V is TRBV7-2 and J is TRBJ2-6; D possibly corresponds to TRBD2 (6 bases). V lost 5 bases and J lost 6, with 17 bases in between. The CDR3 has 16 residues. Per the germline V gene, CDR1 is SGHTA and CDR2 is FQGNSA. For the CDR3, the DNA is TGTGCCAGCAGCCGGGCGCGGGACTCCATGGCCAACGTCCTGACTTTC. This sequence encodes CASSRARDSMANVLTF.

The chain is built from TRBV9 and TRBJ2-1; perhaps TRBD1 as D (5 bases). The CDR3 contains 13 residues. Trimming took off 0 bases at V and 8 bases at J, with 9 bases between the two ends. Germline CDR1 is SGDLS and CDR2 is YYNGEE. As DNA, the CDR3 is TGTGCCAGCAGCGTAGGGTTAGGGGATGAGCAGTTCTTC. This sequence encodes CASSVGLGDEQFF. Together with reference TRBV9 and TRBJ2-1, the CDR3 gives the full variable domain: DSGVTQTPKHLITATGQRVTLRCSPRSGDLSVYWYQQSLDQGLQFLIQYYNGEERAKGNILERFSAQQFPDLHSELNLSSLELGDSALYFCASSVGLGDEQFFGPGTRLTVL.

This clone has a handful of counts. The chain employs TRBV6-6 and TRBJ1-5, with 11 bases matching TRBD1. CDR1 is MNHNY, CDR2 SVGAGI, per germline (reference sequence). V lost 4 bases to trimming and J lost 3 bases; unmatched junction nucleotides: 5. This CDR3 spans 16 amino acids. The CDR3 bases are TGTGCCAGCAGTTCCGGGACAGGGGGTTACAATCAGCCCCAGCATTTT. Translated, it gives CASSSGTGGYNQPQHF.